These 22 T cell receptor beta chains were sequenced from one sample in a study of cytomegalovirus exposure and HLA in healthy donors. The PCR made use of 60 Vbeta and 13 Jbeta primers. Libraries were prepared by immunoSEQ multiplex PCR; TCRdb keeps only in-frame clonotypes and omits some of them. The profile shows around 150,000 clones, approximately 77% of them singletons. Sequenced sample: PBMCs. These receptors originate from a male donor in good health and CMV-seropositive.

A few counts support this clone. The J gene is TRBJ2-3, the V gene TRBV2; D may be TRBD2 (5 bases). Per the germline V gene, CDR1 is SNHLY and CDR2 is FYNNEI. The V and J ends lost 7 bases and 0 bases respectively, with 11 bases between them. The CDR3 has 14 residues. The chain's CDR3 is CASKEGPSTDTQYF. CDR3 bases: TGTGCCAGCAAAGAGGGCCCGAGCACAGATACGCAGTATTTT.

The chain recombines TRBV5-1 with TRBJ2-7; 8 nucleotides line up with TRBD2. Germline CDR1 and CDR2: SGHRS and YFSETQ. CDR3 size: 17 residues. The J segment lost 3 bases and the V segment lost 4 bases, leaving 15 bases of the junction unmatched. CDR3 amino acids: CASSLSFSGEVVYEQYF. CDR3 nucleotides: TGCGCCAGCAGCCTCTCCTTTAGCGGGGAGGTAGTCTACGAGCAGTACTTC.

V gene TRBV7-2 combines with J gene TRBJ2-2; D is perhaps TRBD2 (5 bases). Germline CDR1 SGHTA, CDR2 FQGNSA. The V end lost 5 bases, the J end lost 7 bases, and 14 bases lay between the germline ends. The CDR3 has 14 amino acids. The CDR3 loop reads CASSHGLIIGELFF. Here the CDR3 DNA reads TGTGCCAGCAGCCACGGACTGATCATCGGGGAGCTGTTTTTT.

The chain joins TRBV7-9 to TRBJ2-1, with D possibly being TRBD1 (8 bases). The CDR3 spans 18 residues. Trimming took 5 bases from V and 5 from J, leaving 25 bases between them. CDR1 and CDR2 (germline): SEHNR, FQNEAQ (reference sequence). DNA for the CDR3: TGTGCCAGCAGCCACCGCAAGGACAGGGAGGGACGGCACAATGAGCAGTTCTTC. Its translation: CASSHRKDREGRHNEQFF.

The CDR3 protein is CASSLEGGLEPAFF. CDR3 DNA sequence: TGTGCCAGCAGCTTAGAGGGAGGGCTTGAACCAGCTTTCTTT. The chain uses TRBV7-9 and TRBJ1-1, with D uncertain. V lost 1 base, J lost 10 bases, and 16 bases lay in between. In germline, CDR1 is SEHNR, CDR2 FQNEAQ (reference sequence). The length of the CDR3 is 14 residues.

The V and J genes are TRBV9 and TRBJ2-3; D might be TRBD2 (6 bases). The CDR3 has 12 amino acids. The V end lost 7 bases, the J end lost 2 bases, and 8 bases lay between the germline ends. The germline CDR1 and CDR2 sequences are SGDLS and YYNGEE. The CDR3 DNA reads TGTGCCAGCGGGAGGACCACAGATACGCAGTATTTT. It translates to CASGRTTDTQYF. Full variable domain (remainder filled in from reference TRBV9 and TRBJ2-3): DSGVTQTPKHLITATGQRVTLRCSPRSGDLSVYWYQQSLDQGLQFLIQYYNGEERAKGNILERFSAQQFPDLHSELNLSSLELGDSALYFCASGRTTDTQYFGPGTRLTVL.

The chain is built from TRBV7-8 and TRBJ1-4; D remains unclear. V lost 3 bases, J lost 4 bases, and 6 bases lay in between. This CDR3 region has 13 residues. Germline values: CDR1 SGHVS, CDR2 FQNEAQ. CDR3 in DNA: TGTGCCAGCAGCTTCTACGTTAATGAAAAACTGTTTTTT. It translates to CASSFYVNEKLFF.

The rearrangement links TRBV11-1 to TRBJ1-6; D not certain. V lost 8 bases, J lost 7 bases, and 18 bases lay in between. The CDR3 spans 15 residues. Per germline, CDR1 SGHAT and CDR2 FQDESV (reference sequence). The CDR3 DNA sequence: TGTGCCAGCGGCGGAGACGGAGAGTACAATTCACCCCTCCACTTT. It translates to CASGGDGEYNSPLHF.

The table lists this clone with a count of one. The J gene is TRBJ2-3, the V gene TRBV27, with 7 bases that match TRBD2. The CDR3 covers 18 residues. Germline CDR1 is MNHEY and CDR2 is SMNVEV (reference sequence). Trimming took 5 bases from V and 0 from J; bases not matched to a gene: 14. The chain's CDR3 is CASSPIAGQTSSTDTQYF. The CDR3 region has the DNA TGTGCCAGCAGTCCGATAGCGGGCCAGACCTCTAGCACAGATACGCAGTATTTT.

This chain joins TRBV7-9 and TRBJ1-4; D might be TRBD1 (5 bases). The V end was cut by 0 bases, the J end by 7 bases, with 12 bases between. There are 15 residues in the CDR3. The germline gives CDR1 SEHNR, CDR2 FQNEAQ (reference sequence). CDR3 DNA: TGTGCCAGCAGCTTAGCGGGAGGGGTTCGTGAAAAACTGTTTTTT. Protein product: CASSLAGGVREKLFF.

The genes are TRBV30 and TRBJ1-2; D call uncertain. V shed 3 bases and J shed 5 bases, with 19 bases lying between them. The V gene's germline CDR1 is GTSNPN and CDR2 SVGIG (reference sequence). CDR3 size: 15 residues. CDR3 DNA sequence: TGTGCCTGGAGCCCCGGGGTACGTCGGACTTATGGCTACACCTTC. Amino acids: CAWSPGVRRTYGYTF.

The V gene is TRBV5-1, the J gene TRBJ1-3, with TRBD1 matching 7 bases. The CDR3 is made up of 17 amino acids. V trimming: 3 bases; J trimming: 0 bases; junction bases outside the gene matches: 9. Germline loops: CDR1 SGHRS, CDR2 YFSETQ. The CDR3 bases are TGCGCCAGCAGCTGGACAGGAGGGGGTAACTCTGGAAACACCATATATTTT. The encoded protein is CASSWTGGGNSGNTIYF.

This sequence joins TRBV11-1 and TRBJ2-3, with a possible D match to TRBD2 (6 bases). This CDR3 spans 15 amino acids. Germline V gives CDR1 SGHAT, CDR2 FQDESV (reference sequence). V shed 7 bases and J shed 5 bases, with 19 bases lying between them. DNA for the CDR3: TGTGCCAGCACCCTTACGGGGGTCGTAGGAGATACGCAGTATTTT. Translated, it gives CASTLTGVVGDTQYF.

The rearrangement joins TRBV30 to TRBJ1-4, with D perhaps TRBD1 (5 bases). There are 11 residues in the CDR3. V dropped 6 bases and J dropped 11 bases, with 13 bases sitting between them. Germline CDR1 is GTSNPN and CDR2 is SVGIG (reference sequence). CDR3 sequence (DNA): TGTGCCTGTTCTTCCGGGGGGAAACTGTTTTTT. Protein: CACSSGGKLFF.

This rearrangement joins TRBV30 to TRBJ1-2; 8 nucleotides match TRBD1. Germline assignment: CDR1 GTSNPN and CDR2 SVGIG (reference sequence). The CDR3 contains 12 residues. J was trimmed by 6 bases and V by 1 base; bases with no gene match: 1. As DNA, the CDR3 is TGTGCCTGGAGTGCAGGGGGCGATGGCTACACCTTC. Translating gives CAWSAGGDGYTF.

The rearrangement links TRBV30 to TRBJ1-2; D possibly corresponds to TRBD1 (5 bases). Germline V CDR1 and CDR2: GTSNPN, SVGIG (reference sequence). This CDR3 is 13 amino acids long. Trimming took off 1 base at V and 5 bases at J, with 11 bases between the two ends. The CDR3: CAWSDTGFYGYTF. For the CDR3, the DNA is TGTGCCTGGAGTGATACAGGTTTTTATGGCTACACCTTC.

This chain links TRBV7-2 with TRBJ2-2, with 8 bases identical to TRBD1. From germline, CDR1 is SGHTA and CDR2 FQGNSA. The CDR3 contains 19 residues. The V and J ends lost 5 bases and 3 bases, in that order; junction bases with no gene match: 17. The DNA of the CDR3 is TGTGCCAGCAGCCCCCCCAAGATCGTGCAGGGGGCAGACACCGGGGAGCTGTTTTTT. Amino acid sequence: CASSPPKIVQGADTGELFF.

This clone was detected once. This chain joins TRBV6-5 and TRBJ2-7; D may be TRBD2 (7 bases). With 4 bases removed from V and 2 bases from J, the gap between germline ends came to 18 bases. The CDR3 covers 16 residues. In germline, CDR1 is MNHEY, CDR2 SVGAGI. The CDR3 spells CASSFSPGGGTYEQYF. The CDR3 DNA is TGTGCCAGCAGTTTCTCACCGGGGGGCGGGACCTACGAGCAGTACTTC.

This clone has more than one count but fewer than ten. V and J are TRBV6-6 and TRBJ1-3; 8 bases are shared with TRBD1. Looked up from germline, CDR1 is MNHNY and CDR2 is SVGAGI (reference sequence). The V and J ends lost 3 bases and 3 bases, in that order; junction bases with no gene match: 4. CDR3 size: 15 residues. The CDR3, as DNA: TGTGCCAGCAGTTATGACAGGGGAGATGGAAACACCATATATTTT. This gives the protein CASSYDRGDGNTIYF.

The chain couples TRBV2 to TRBJ2-3, with 16 bases lining up with TRBD2. This CDR3 has 18 amino acids. Germline V gene lookup returns CDR1 SNHLY and CDR2 FYNNEI. Losses at the gene ends were 4 bases for V and 8 bases for J; bases not matched to a gene: 12. CDR3 sequence (DNA): TGTGCCAGCAGTGGTGGGACTAGCGGGGGGGGCCCCTGGGGTACGCAGTATTTT. It yields the protein CASSGGTSGGGPWGTQYF.

For this clone: The germline gene is not matched at one end of the junction; a read error may be the cause. The chain combines TRBV7-7 with TRBJ2-7; a possible D gene is TRBD1 (6 bases). The CDR3 sequence is 15 residues long. The V gene's germline CDR1 is SSHAT and CDR2 FNYEAQ (reference sequence). CDR3: CASSLGAGTSDEQYF. The CDR3 DNA follows: TGTGCTAGCAGCTTAGGCGCCGGGACATCCGACGAGCAGTACTTC.

V is TRBV4-1 and J is TRBJ1-3; 10 bases fit TRBD1. With V trimmed by 1 base and J by 4 bases, 1 base remained unmatched. CDR3 length equals 15 residues. Germline CDR1 and CDR2: MGHRA and YSYEKL. The CDR3 is CASSQVTGGGNTIYF. The CDR3 region has the DNA TGCGCCAGCAGCCAAGTGACAGGGGGCGGAAACACCATATATTTT.